What follows describes a single T cell receptor beta chain. These data are taken from a study of blood T cell repertoires in COVID-19. Across the study: Researchers got acute and convalescent COVID-19 samples from the United States, Italy and Spain.

V was shortened by 0 bases and J by 7 bases, with 11 bases between the two germline ends. The CDR3 has 14 residues. Looked up from germline, CDR1 is SGHDT and CDR2 is YYEEEE. Produced via immunoSEQ multiplex PCR; TCRdb's table is partial and in-frame only. The sample contains about 120,000 clones, 70% to 90% of which appear only once. The rearrangement joins TRBV5-6 to TRBJ1-5; D not certain. This clonotype was obtained from a man aged 35 to 55 with acute or convalescent COVID-19. The sample was peripheral blood. CDR3 sequence: CASSLAAGSQPQHF. CDR3 DNA sequence: TGTGCCAGCAGCTTGGCCGCGGGAAGCCAGCCCCAGCATTTT.